This T cell receptor (beta chain) is from a study of T cell responses to AZD1222 COVID-19 vaccine. Findings and caveats of the study: An increase in Spike-specific TCR breadth and depth was observed after two AZD1222 doses. The peak T cell response came first, and repertoires were sampled only after it.

Concerning this clone: Its antigen is not identified.

This table comes from immunoSEQ multiplex PCR, and its TCRdb copy is limited to in-frame clones, with some not included. The sample has about 210,000 clones; about 94% are singletons. Trimming took off 5 bases at V and 2 bases at J, with 10 bases between the two ends. Per germline, CDR1 MDHEN and CDR2 SYDVKM. There are 14 residues in the CDR3. The sequence derives from an adult who received the MenACWY meningococcal vaccine as a control. This chain joins TRBV28 and TRBJ1-5, with a possible D match to TRBD1 (6 bases). The sample in question was peripheral blood, obtained 28 days after the second dose of the MenACWY control vaccine. The CDR3 DNA is TGTGCCAGCAGTCCCTCAGGGGGCAATCAGCCCCAGCATTTT. Protein product: CASSPSGGNQPQHF.